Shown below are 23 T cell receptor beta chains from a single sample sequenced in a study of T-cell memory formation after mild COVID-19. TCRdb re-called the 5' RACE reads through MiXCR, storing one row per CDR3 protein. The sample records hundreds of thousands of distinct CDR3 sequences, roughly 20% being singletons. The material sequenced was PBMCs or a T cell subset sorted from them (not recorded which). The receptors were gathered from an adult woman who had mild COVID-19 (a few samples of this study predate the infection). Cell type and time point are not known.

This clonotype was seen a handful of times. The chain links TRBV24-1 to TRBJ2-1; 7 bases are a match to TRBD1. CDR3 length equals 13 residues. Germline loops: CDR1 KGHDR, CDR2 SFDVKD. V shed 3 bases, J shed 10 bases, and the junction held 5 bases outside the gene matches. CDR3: CATSDHRGSEQFF. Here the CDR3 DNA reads TGTGCCACCAGTGATCACAGGGGAAGCGAGCAGTTCTTC.

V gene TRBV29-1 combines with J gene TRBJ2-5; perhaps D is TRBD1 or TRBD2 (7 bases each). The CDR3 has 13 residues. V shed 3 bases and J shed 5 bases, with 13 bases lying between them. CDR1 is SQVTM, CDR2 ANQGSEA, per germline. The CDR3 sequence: CSVDPQGGETQYF. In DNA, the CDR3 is TGCAGCGTTGACCCGCAGGGGGGGGAGACCCAGTACTTC. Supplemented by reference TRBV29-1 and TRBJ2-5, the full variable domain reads SAVISQKPSRDICQRGTSLTIQCQVDSQVTMMFWYRQQPGQSLTLIATANQGSEATYESGFVIDKFPISRPNLTFSTLTVSNMSPEDSSIYLCSVDPQGGETQYFGPGTRLLVL.

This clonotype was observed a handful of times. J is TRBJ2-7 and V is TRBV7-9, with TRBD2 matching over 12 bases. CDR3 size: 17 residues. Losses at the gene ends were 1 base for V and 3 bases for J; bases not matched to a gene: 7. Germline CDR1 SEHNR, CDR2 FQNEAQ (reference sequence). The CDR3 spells CASSLGGLLAGGYEQYF. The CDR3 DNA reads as TGTGCCAGCAGCTTAGGAGGTCTACTAGCGGGAGGCTACGAGCAGTACTTC. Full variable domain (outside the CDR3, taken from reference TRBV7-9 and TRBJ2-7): DTGVSQNPRHKITKRGQNVTFRCDPISEHNRLYWYRQTLGQGPEFLTYFQNEAQLEKSRLLSDRFSAERPKGSFSTLEIQRTEQGDSAMYLCASSLGGLLAGGYEQYFGPGTRLTVT.

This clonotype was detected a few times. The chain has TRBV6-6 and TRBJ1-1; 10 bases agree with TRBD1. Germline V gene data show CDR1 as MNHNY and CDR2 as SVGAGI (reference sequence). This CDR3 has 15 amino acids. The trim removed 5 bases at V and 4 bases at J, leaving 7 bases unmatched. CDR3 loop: CASSHLDRGGTEAFF. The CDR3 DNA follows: TGTGCCAGCAGTCACTTGGACAGGGGGGGCACTGAAGCTTTCTTT.

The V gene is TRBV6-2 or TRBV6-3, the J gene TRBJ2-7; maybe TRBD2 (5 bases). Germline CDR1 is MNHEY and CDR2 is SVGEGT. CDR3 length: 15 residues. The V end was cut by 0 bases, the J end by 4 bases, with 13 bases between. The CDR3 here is CASSYSAVLVYEQYF. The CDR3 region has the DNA TGTGCCAGCAGTTACTCAGCGGTTCTGGTTTACGAGCAGTACTTC.

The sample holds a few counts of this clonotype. The CDR3 coding sequence is TGTGCCAGCAGCCAAGTACAGGGGGTATCTGAAGCTTTCTTT. It yields the protein CASSQVQGVSEAFF. The rearrangement links TRBV3-1 to TRBJ1-1; 8 bases are a match to TRBD1. The trim removed 1 base at V and 6 bases at J, leaving 4 bases unmatched. This CDR3 is built from 14 residues. Germline V gives CDR1 LGHDT, CDR2 YNNKEL (reference sequence).

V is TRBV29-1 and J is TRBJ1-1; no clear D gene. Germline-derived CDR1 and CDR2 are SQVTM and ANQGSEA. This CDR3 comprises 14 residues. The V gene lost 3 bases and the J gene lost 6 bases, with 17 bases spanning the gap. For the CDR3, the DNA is TGCAGCGTTGAGGTAGCGGAGGTTCGACCTGAAGCTTTCTTT. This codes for CSVEVAEVRPEAFF.

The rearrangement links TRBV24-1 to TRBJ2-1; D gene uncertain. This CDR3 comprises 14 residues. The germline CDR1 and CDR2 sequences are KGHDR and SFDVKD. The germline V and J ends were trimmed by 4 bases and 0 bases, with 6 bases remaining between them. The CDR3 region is CATSESVSYNEQFF. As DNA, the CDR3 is TGTGCCACCAGTGAAAGCGTCTCCTACAATGAGCAGTTCTTC.

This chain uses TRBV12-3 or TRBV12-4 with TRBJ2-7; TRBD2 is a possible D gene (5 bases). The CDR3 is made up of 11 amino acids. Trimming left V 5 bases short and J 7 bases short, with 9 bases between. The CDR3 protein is CASSRGKEQYF. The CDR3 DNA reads TGTGCCAGCAGTCGAGGGAAGGAGCAGTACTTC.

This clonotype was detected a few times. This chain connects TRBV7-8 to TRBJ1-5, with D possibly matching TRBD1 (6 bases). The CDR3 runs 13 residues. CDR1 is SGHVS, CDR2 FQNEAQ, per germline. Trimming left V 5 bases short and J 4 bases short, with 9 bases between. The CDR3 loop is CASSRTENQPQHF. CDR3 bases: TGTGCCAGCAGCAGGACAGAAAATCAGCCCCAGCATTTT.

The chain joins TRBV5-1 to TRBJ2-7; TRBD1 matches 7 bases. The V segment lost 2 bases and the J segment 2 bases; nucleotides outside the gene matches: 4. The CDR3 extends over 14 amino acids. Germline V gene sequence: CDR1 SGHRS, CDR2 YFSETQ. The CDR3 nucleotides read TGCGCCAGCAGCTTTGGGACAGACCCCTACGAGCAGTACTTC. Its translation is CASSFGTDPYEQYF.

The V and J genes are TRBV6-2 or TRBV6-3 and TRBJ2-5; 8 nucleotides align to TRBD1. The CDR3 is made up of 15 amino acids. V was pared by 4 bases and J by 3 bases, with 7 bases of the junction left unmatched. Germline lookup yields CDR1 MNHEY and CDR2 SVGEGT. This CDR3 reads CASSSLSTGEETQYF. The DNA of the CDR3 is TGTGCCAGCAGTTCCCTCTCGACAGGGGAAGAGACCCAGTACTTC.

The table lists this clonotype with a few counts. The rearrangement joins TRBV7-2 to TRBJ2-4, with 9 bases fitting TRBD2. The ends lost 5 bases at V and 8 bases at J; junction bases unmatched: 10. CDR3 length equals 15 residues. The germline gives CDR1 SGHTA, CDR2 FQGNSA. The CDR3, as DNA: TGTGCCAGCAGCCCCCCCAGCGGGAGGCGGGACATTCAGTACTTC. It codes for CASSPPSGRRDIQYF.

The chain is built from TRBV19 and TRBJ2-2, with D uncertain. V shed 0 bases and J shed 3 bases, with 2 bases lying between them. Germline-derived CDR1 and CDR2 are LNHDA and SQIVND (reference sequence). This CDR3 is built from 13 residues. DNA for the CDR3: TGTGCCAGTAGTATAGAATACACCGGGGAGCTGTTTTTT. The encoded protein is CASSIEYTGELFF.

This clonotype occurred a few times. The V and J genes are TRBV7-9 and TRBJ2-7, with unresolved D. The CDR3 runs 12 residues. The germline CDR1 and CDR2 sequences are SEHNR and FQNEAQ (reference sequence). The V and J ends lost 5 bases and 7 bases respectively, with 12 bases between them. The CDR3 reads CASSPSRREQYF. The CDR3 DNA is TGTGCCAGCAGCCCCAGTCGGAGAGAGCAGTACTTC.

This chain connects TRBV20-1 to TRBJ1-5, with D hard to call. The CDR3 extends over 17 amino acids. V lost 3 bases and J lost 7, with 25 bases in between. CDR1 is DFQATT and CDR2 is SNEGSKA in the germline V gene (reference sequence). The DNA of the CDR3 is TGCAGTGCTAGGGAGATGGTCCCCGGAACATCCAGGCAGCCCCAGCATTTT. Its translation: CSAREMVPGTSRQPQHF.

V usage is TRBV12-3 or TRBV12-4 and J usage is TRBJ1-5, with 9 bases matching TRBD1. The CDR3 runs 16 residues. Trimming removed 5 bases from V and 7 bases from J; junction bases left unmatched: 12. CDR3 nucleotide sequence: TGTGCCAGCAGTCTGAGGGGACAGGGCTTGGGGCAGCCCCAGCATTTT. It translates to CASSLRGQGLGQPQHF.

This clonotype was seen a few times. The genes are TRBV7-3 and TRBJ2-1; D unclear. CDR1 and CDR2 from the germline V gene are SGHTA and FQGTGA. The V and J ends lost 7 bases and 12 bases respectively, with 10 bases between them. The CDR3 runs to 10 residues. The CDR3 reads CASTTIWQFF. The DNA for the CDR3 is TGTGCCAGCACCACGATCTGGCAGTTCTTC.

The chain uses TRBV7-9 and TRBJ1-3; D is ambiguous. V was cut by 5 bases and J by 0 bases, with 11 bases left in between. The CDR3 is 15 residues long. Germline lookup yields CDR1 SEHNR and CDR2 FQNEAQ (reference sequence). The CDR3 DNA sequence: TGTGCCAGCAGCCCAGACCTAGGCTCTGGAAACACCATATATTTT. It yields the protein CASSPDLGSGNTIYF.

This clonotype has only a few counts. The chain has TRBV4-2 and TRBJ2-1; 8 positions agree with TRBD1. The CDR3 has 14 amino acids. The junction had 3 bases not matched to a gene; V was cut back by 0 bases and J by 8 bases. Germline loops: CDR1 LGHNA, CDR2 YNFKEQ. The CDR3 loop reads CASSQDQGADEQFF. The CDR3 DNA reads TGTGCCAGCAGCCAAGATCAGGGGGCGGATGAGCAGTTCTTC.

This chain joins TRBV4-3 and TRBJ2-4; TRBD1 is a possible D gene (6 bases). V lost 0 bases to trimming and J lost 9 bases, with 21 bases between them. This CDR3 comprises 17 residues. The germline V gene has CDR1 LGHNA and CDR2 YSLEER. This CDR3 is CASSQEVGQGFSSIQYF. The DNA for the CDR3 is TGCGCCAGCAGCCAAGAAGTCGGTCAGGGGTTTAGTTCCATTCAGTACTTC.

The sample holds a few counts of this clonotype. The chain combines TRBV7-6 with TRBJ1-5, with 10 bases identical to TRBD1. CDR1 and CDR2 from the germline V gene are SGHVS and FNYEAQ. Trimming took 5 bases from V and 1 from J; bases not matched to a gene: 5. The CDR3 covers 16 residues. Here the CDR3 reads CASSPGTGASNQPQHF. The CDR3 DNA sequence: TGTGCCAGCAGCCCAGGGACAGGGGCGAGCAATCAGCCCCAGCATTTT.

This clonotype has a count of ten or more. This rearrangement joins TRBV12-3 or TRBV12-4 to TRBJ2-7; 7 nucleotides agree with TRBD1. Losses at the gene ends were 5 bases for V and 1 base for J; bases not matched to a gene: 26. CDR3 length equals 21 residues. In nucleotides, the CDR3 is TGTGCCAGCAGTATGGTCCCCGACAGGTTAGCAGGGGGTCCCGCGTCCTACGAGCAGTACTTC. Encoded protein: CASSMVPDRLAGGPASYEQYF.